These T cell receptor beta chains were read from a single sample in a study of blood T cell repertoires in COVID-19. Sequencing used immunoSEQ multiplex PCR; TCRdb keeps in-frame clones, though not all of them. The table has around 380,000 clones, more than 70% seen once. The specimen sequenced was PBMCs or T cells enriched from blood (not recorded which). The receptors come from a man under 40 who had recovered from COVID-19. Each CDR3 is given with its conserved first and last residue. D genes are given only for firm matches. A row's size may be missing; if present it is once, few, many or a size class.

V,J,size,D,DNA,CDR3
TRBV29-1,TRBJ2-2,NA,NA,TGCAGCGTTGAGAGACAGGTGAACACCGGGGAGCTGTTTTTT,CSVERQVNTGELFF
TRBV5-1,TRBJ1-1,NA,TRBD1,TGCGCCAGCAGCTTGGAGGGACAGGGAGAAGCTTTCTTT,CASSLEGQGEAFF
TRBV19,TRBJ2-4,NA,TRBD1,TGTGCCAGTAGCCTACGAACAGGGGTAAATAACATTCAGTACTTC,CASSLRTGVNNIQYF
TRBV10-3,TRBJ2-3,NA,NA,TGTGCCATCAGTGAGTCGCCGACTACGGGCGATACGCAGTATTTT,CAISESPTTGDTQYF
TRBV2,TRBJ2-5,NA,TRBD2,TGTGCCAGCAGTGAAGGGGGAAGCGGGGGTTACCAAGAGACCCAGTACTTC,CASSEGGSGGYQETQYF
TRBV9,TRBJ2-5,NA,TRBD1,TGTGCCAGCAGCGTAGCCCCCCGGACAGGGGGGGAGACCCAGTACTTC,CASSVAPRTGGETQYF
TRBV7-2,TRBJ2-5,NA,NA,TGTGCCAGCAGCTCCTCGGGGTTAGAGACCCAGTACTTC,CASSSSGLETQYF
TRBV19,TRBJ1-4,NA,NA,TGTGCCAGTAGTATGCGCGGATTTAATGAAAAACTGTTTTTT,CASSMRGFNEKLFF
TRBV24-1,TRBJ2-5,NA,NA,TGTGCCACAGCCCCAGGGGGGCGCCTGGAAGAGACCCAGTACTTC,CATAPGGRLEETQYF
TRBV27,TRBJ2-1,NA,TRBD1,TGTGCCAGCAGTTTATTTTACCGGGACAGGGTCGGACATGAGCAGTTCTTC,CASSLFYRDRVGHEQFF
TRBV5-4,TRBJ2-1,NA,NA,TGTGCCAGCAGTCCTCCCAGCGGTGAGCAGTTCTTC,CASSPPSGEQFF
TRBV11-3,TRBJ2-1,NA,NA,TGTGCCAGCAGCTGGCTGAACAATGAGCAGTTCTTC,CASSWLNNEQFF
TRBV4-1,TRBJ1-5,NA,NA,TGCGCCAGCAGCCAAGTGATAGAAAGCAATCAGCCCCAGCATTTT,CASSQVIESNQPQHF
TRBV6-1,TRBJ1-5,NA,NA,TGTGCCAGCAGTGAGATTTTAGGGGCGGGCAATCAGCCCCAGCATTTT,CASSEILGAGNQPQHF
TRBV10-3,TRBJ1-1,NA,NA,TGTGCCATCAGTGAGTCCTGGACAGAGGGCACTGAAGCTTTCTTT,CAISESWTEGTEAFF
TRBV5-8,TRBJ1-2,NA,TRBD1,TGTGCCAGCAGCTTGGGGACAGGGCCCGGCTACACCTTC,CASSLGTGPGYTF
TRBV7-9,TRBJ1-1,NA,TRBD1,TGTGCCAGCAGCTTAGAAGGGACAGCGAACACTGAAGCTTTCTTT,CASSLEGTANTEAFF
TRBV7-7,TRBJ2-2,NA,TRBD2,TGTGCCAGCAGCTCTCGCTCATTCTTCGGACTAGCGGGCACCGGGGAGCTGTTTTTT,CASSSRSFFGLAGTGELFF
TRBV19,TRBJ1-2,NA,TRBD1,TGTGCCAGTAGTCCCTATCAGGGGGACTATGGCTACACCTTC,CASSPYQGDYGYTF
TRBV7-9,TRBJ1-5,few,TRBD1,TGTGCCAGCAGCTCGGGACAGGGGGGCAATCAGCCCCAGCATTTT,CASSSGQGGNQPQHF
TRBV18,TRBJ1-2,NA,NA,TGTGCCAGCTCAGCCTCCTCAGCTAACTATGGCTACACCTTC,CASSASSANYGYTF
TRBV12-3/TRBV12-4,TRBJ1-1,NA,TRBD1,TGTGCCAGCAGAGGACAGGGGGCCACTGAAGCTTTCTTT,CASRGQGATEAFF
TRBV27,TRBJ1-2,NA,NA,TGTGCCAGCAGTCCCAGGGGCGCGGGTGGCTACACCTTC,CASSPRGAGGYTF
TRBV13,TRBJ1-4,once,NA,TGTGCCAGCAGCTCCAGGGGAACTAATGAAAAACTGTTTTTT,CASSSRGTNEKLFF
TRBV14,TRBJ1-2,NA,NA,TGTGCCAGCAGCCCAACTAGGACAGTCACTAACTATGGCTACACCTTC,CASSPTRTVTNYGYTF
TRBV4-1,TRBJ2-3,NA,TRBD1,TGCGCCAGCAGCCAATACGCCGACAGGGGAGATACGCAGTATTTT,CASSQYADRGDTQYF
TRBV19,TRBJ2-1,once,NA,TGTGCCAGTAGTGCCTCCCCTCCGGGACTGAAGTACAATGAGCAGTTCTTC,CASSASPPGLKYNEQFF
TRBV5-4,TRBJ1-1,NA,NA,TGTGCCAGCAGCTTGGACAAATTGAACACTGAAGCTTTCTTT,CASSLDKLNTEAFF
TRBV20-1,TRBJ1-1,NA,NA,TGCAGTGCCCGATGGAGCACTGAAGCTTTCTTT,CSARWSTEAFF
TRBV7-8,TRBJ1-2,once,TRBD1,TGTGCCAGTGGACAGGGAGGAGGTGACGGAGGCTACACCTTC,CASGQGGGDGGYTF
TRBV21-1,TRBJ1-1,NA,NA,TGTGCCAGCAGCCTCCGGGTCATGAACACTGAAGCTTTCTTT,CASSLRVMNTEAFF
TRBV30,TRBJ2-1,NA,NA,TGTGCCTGGAGCCCGGGACAAGGGTACAATGAGCAGTTCTTC,CAWSPGQGYNEQFF
TRBV20-1,TRBJ1-1,NA,NA,TGCAGTGCTAGACCCTACACTGAAGCTTTCTTT,CSARPYTEAFF
TRBV6-5,TRBJ2-5,NA,TRBD2,TGTGCCAGCAGTTACGGCGGGGGGGCCTTTGCCCAGTACTTC,CASSYGGGAFAQYF
TRBV19,TRBJ2-3,NA,NA,TGTGCCAGTAGGCGGTACGATACGCAGTATTTT,CASRRYDTQYF
TRBV2,TRBJ1-2,NA,NA,TGTGCCAGCAGTGATTGGGAGCGTAATGGCTACACCTTC,CASSDWERNGYTF
TRBV6-5,TRBJ2-7,NA,TRBD2,TGTGCCAGCAGTAAACCCCAAGCGGGACTCTACGAGCAGTACTTC,CASSKPQAGLYEQYF
TRBV5-1,TRBJ1-4,NA,TRBD1,TGCGCCAGCAGCTCAGGGGGGTTTGGGAAACTGTTTTTT,CASSSGGFGKLFF
TRBV9,TRBJ1-2,NA,TRBD1,TGTGCCAGCAGCCCCCCCGGGACAGGGCATGGGAGCGGCTACACCTTC,CASSPPGTGHGSGYTF
TRBV5-4,TRBJ1-3,NA,NA,TGTGCCAGCAGCTTAGAGGGGACACGGTCTGGAAACACCATATATTTT,CASSLEGTRSGNTIYF